Listed below are T cell receptor beta chains from one sample, sequenced in a study of Graves' ophthalmopathy and Graves' hyperthyroidism. TCRdb used MiXCR to reprocess the multiplex PCR reads, holding one entry per CDR3 protein. This repertoire shows about 400,000 distinct CDR3 sequences, roughly 15% found once; its top ten account for about 7%. The sequenced sample consisted of peripheral blood. The receptors originated from a woman aged 18-30 years with stable Graves' hyperthyroidism. The CDR3 runs from the conserved cysteine through the conserved F or W.

v_call	j_call	cdr3_aa
TRBV9	TRBJ2-7	CASSYLRRGYYEQYF
TRBV12-3/TRBV12-4	TRBJ2-7	CASSLSGISYEQYF
TRBV12-3/TRBV12-4	TRBJ1-2	CASIQGGSGYTF
TRBV6-1	TRBJ1-6	CASSTTRGSPLHF
TRBV5-6	TRBJ2-1	CASNSRVKNNEQFF
TRBV7-2	TRBJ2-7	CASSLEAGTYEQYF
TRBV12-3/TRBV12-4	TRBJ1-2	CASSLEGGGGYGYTF
TRBV2	TRBJ2-6	CASSSDRAGANVLTF
TRBV6-2/TRBV6-3	TRBJ1-2	CASRNRDGANYGYTF
TRBV7-8	TRBJ2-2	CASGLRTNTGELFF
TRBV18	TRBJ2-5	CASSPSIGGGETQYF
TRBV6-1	TRBJ1-1	CASRNPEPGNTEAFF
TRBV6-5	TRBJ1-6	CASSYSVRGSSYNSPLHF
TRBV20-1	TRBJ2-3	CSATPRTGSTDTQYF
TRBV29-1	TRBJ2-7	CSVWTSGGPSYEQYF
TRBV12-3/TRBV12-4	TRBJ1-1	CASSVGQYTEAFF
TRBV7-8	TRBJ1-1	CASSISMRNTEAFF
TRBV12-3/TRBV12-4	TRBJ1-5	CASTKGSGTSNQPQHF
TRBV20-1	TRBJ1-1	CSARSGGVTEAFF
TRBV7-2	TRBJ1-1	CASSSPHTNLNTEAFF
TRBV4-1	TRBJ1-1	CASSRIRAGVGDTEAFF
TRBV4-2	TRBJ1-6	CASSQDPGSSYNSPLHF
TRBV24-1	TRBJ2-7	CVTSPAGAGEQYF
TRBV6-1	TRBJ1-5	CASSEMGVRNQPQHF
TRBV7-3	TRBJ2-5	CASSLGGNSETQYF
TRBV5-1	TRBJ1-1	CASSVLGSGKTEAFF
TRBV20-1	TRBJ2-7	CSARAGGPGQGTYEQYF
TRBV20-1	TRBJ2-2	CSARDGKSGGELFF
TRBV12-3/TRBV12-4	TRBJ1-5	CASSIGQAADRPQHF
TRBV6-5	TRBJ1-6	CASSLPQGGLLNSPLHF
TRBV25-1	TRBJ1-2	CASSLHPGQSYYGYTF
TRBV4-1	TRBJ2-2	CASSQVDRVVGELFF
TRBV12-5	TRBJ1-1	CASAQILGTEAFF
TRBV5-1	TRBJ2-5	CASSLGGGMETQYF
TRBV27	TRBJ1-1	CASSRAGPNTEAFF
TRBV6-5	TRBJ2-7	CASSYSRDSSYEQYF
TRBV6-1	TRBJ1-1	CASSLGRSDKAFF
TRBV11-2	TRBJ1-1	CASSSRDRWDTEAFF
TRBV7-6	TRBJ2-7	CASSFASTGESSYEQYF
TRBV11-3	TRBJ1-1	CASSFPDRDTEAFF
TRBV19	TRBJ1-6	CASSPDTGGAQNNSPLHF
TRBV7-9	TRBJ2-5	CASSWRTSGGRQETQYF
TRBV4-1	TRBJ2-7	CASSRADREGEQYF
TRBV18	TRBJ1-1	CASSPGGSRRDTEALF
TRBV12-3/TRBV12-4	TRBJ1-1	CASSIRTGAAAEAFF
TRBV7-9	TRBJ2-7	CASSWEGDRGTEQYF
TRBV28	TRBJ1-6	CASIPLGTSRESPLHF
TRBV5-5	TRBJ2-7	CASSWRDRGRYEQYF
TRBV2	TRBJ1-5	CASSDWERLYQPQHF
TRBV18	TRBJ2-5	CASSPRMGRGETQYF
TRBV20-1	TRBJ2-5	CSARVNLQETQYF
TRBV2	TRBJ2-2	CASINLPPLELFF
TRBV6-2/TRBV6-3	TRBJ1-2	CASSGPSYGYTF
TRBV7-9	TRBJ1-1	CASSLSSALNTEAFF
TRBV19	TRBJ2-4	CASSGLGSAKNIQYF
TRBV29-1	TRBJ2-7	CSVDEGAYEQYF
TRBV2	TRBJ2-1	CASSEMRREQFF